The 25 T cell receptor beta chains below come from one sample, sequenced in a study of CD8 T cells in ankylosing spondylitis. TCRdb independently ran MiXCR on the 5' RACE reads; one entry per CDR3 protein. The data hold more than 300,000 distinct CDR3 sequences, with approximately 10% observed a single time. Source material: blood, either unsorted or a sorted T cell fraction (not recorded which). The origin of the receptors is a female donor with ankylosing spondylitis or in good health (not recorded which).

There are many counts of this clonotype. The J gene is TRBJ1-2, the V gene TRBV5-6; D unresolved. Per the germline V gene, CDR1 is SGHDT and CDR2 is YYEEEE. This CDR3 is built from 11 residues. V lost 4 bases to trimming and J lost 8 bases, with 9 bases between them. CDR3: CASSREGGYTF. In nucleotides, the CDR3 is TGTGCCAGCAGCCGCGAAGGGGGCTACACCTTC. Complete variable domain (other parts from reference TRBV5-6 and TRBJ1-2): DAGVTQSPTHLIKTRGQQVTLRCSPKSGHDTVSWYQQALGQGPQFIFQYYEEEERQRGNFPDRFSGHQFPNYSSELNVNALLLGDSALYLCASSREGGYTFGSGTRLTVV.

The sample holds many counts of this clonotype. The CDR3 is CASSLRGRADTQYF. For the CDR3, the DNA is TGTGCCAGCAGCTTGAGAGGGAGGGCAGATACGCAGTATTTT. The chain combines TRBV7-9 with TRBJ2-3; 7 nucleotides agree with TRBD2. V lost 3 bases and J lost 4; bases outside the gene matches: 4. Looked up from germline, CDR1 is SEHNR and CDR2 is FQNEAQ (reference sequence). This CDR3 comprises 14 residues.

Regarding this clonotype: A read error may be the cause here, since a much bigger clone is one base away. J is TRBJ1-2 and V is TRBV10-3, with 7 bases matching TRBD1. From germline, CDR1 is ENHRY and CDR2 SYGVKD. This CDR3 comprises 13 residues. CDR3 DNA: TGTGCCATCAGTGAGGGGACAGCCTATGGCTTCACCTTC. Translating gives CAISEGTAYGFTF.

This clonotype was counted between two and nine times. This chain links TRBV14 with TRBJ2-7, with a weak D call TRBD1 (6 bases). The CDR3 is made up of 13 amino acids. The germline V gene encodes CDR1 SGHDN and CDR2 FVKESK. Trimming removed 2 bases from V and 4 bases from J, with 9 bases in between. The CDR3 loop reads CASSQLGGYEQYF. The CDR3 nucleotides are TGTGCCAGCAGCCAATTAGGGGGATACGAGCAGTACTTC. The full variable domain, its missing parts supplied by reference TRBV14 and TRBJ2-7, is EAGVTQFPSHSVIEKGQTVTLRCDPISGHDNLYWYRRVMGKEIKFLLHFVKESKQDESGMPNNRFLAERTGGTYSTLKVQPAELEDSGVYFCASSQLGGYEQYFGPGTRLTVT.

This clonotype was seen more than once but under ten times. The chain links TRBV6-1 to TRBJ1-4; the D is unclear. V lost 3 bases and J lost 4, with 12 bases in between. The germline V gene encodes CDR1 MNHNS and CDR2 SASEGT. The CDR3 is 15 residues long. The DNA of the CDR3 is TGTGCCAGCAGTGACAATACGGGAAATAATGAAAAACTGTTTTTT. The encoded protein is CASSDNTGNNEKLFF.

This clonotype was seen ten or more times. The V gene is TRBV6-1, the J gene TRBJ1-3, with no clear D. CDR3 length: 12 amino acids. V dropped 1 base and J dropped 4 bases, with 2 bases sitting between them. Germline-derived CDR1 and CDR2 are MNHNS and SASEGT. DNA for the CDR3: TGTGCCAGCAGTGAAGTCGGAAACACCATATATTTT. Its translation: CASSEVGNTIYF.

This clonotype was counted ten times or more. The CDR3 is CASSDTERPHTEAFF. CDR3 nucleotides: TGTGCCAGCAGTGATACGGAGAGGCCCCACACTGAAGCTTTCTTT. J is TRBJ1-1 and V is TRBV28; D unresolved. The CDR3 sequence is 15 residues long. The germline V and J ends were trimmed by 5 bases and 3 bases, with 16 bases remaining between them. CDR1 is MDHEN, CDR2 SYDVKM, per germline.

This clonotype occurred many times. V and J are TRBV5-6 and TRBJ2-1; D unclear. Trimming took 0 bases from V and 8 from J, leaving 15 bases between them. There are 15 residues in the CDR3. Germline V gene sequence: CDR1 SGHDT, CDR2 YYEEEE. As DNA, the CDR3 is TGTGCCAGCAGCTTGGCGGCATCCGGCAGCGATGAGCAGTTCTTC. It is translated as CASSLAASGSDEQFF.

This clonotype has only a few counts. V gene TRBV18 combines with J gene TRBJ1-1; D unclear. Trimming pared 0 bases from V and 6 bases from J, leaving 11 bases between. The V gene's germline CDR1 is KGHSH and CDR2 LQKENI. This CDR3 spans 14 amino acids. This CDR3 is CASSPPAVPAEAFF. DNA for the CDR3: TGTGCCAGCTCACCACCTGCAGTTCCGGCTGAAGCTTTCTTT.

This clonotype showed up many times. The rearrangement uses TRBV5-1 and TRBJ2-1, with D unclear. The CDR3 has 14 residues. CDR1 SGHRS and CDR2 YFSETQ come from the germline V gene. Deletions cut 4 bases from V and 5 bases from J, with 13 bases between. The CDR3 sequence: CASSPATPNNEQFF. The CDR3 DNA is TGCGCCAGCAGCCCAGCGACACCGAACAATGAGCAGTTCTTC.

This clonotype was counted only a few times. The chain recombines TRBV5-1 with TRBJ2-2; 12 nucleotides align to TRBD1. This CDR3 comprises 16 residues. V was pared by 5 bases and J by 7 bases, with 9 bases of the junction left unmatched. CDR1 and CDR2 from the germline V gene are SGHRS and YFSETQ. The CDR3 protein is CASRASGTGGFGELFF. DNA of the CDR3: TGCGCCAGCAGAGCGAGCGGGACAGGGGGCTTCGGGGAGCTGTTTTTT.

This rearrangement joins TRBV12-3 or TRBV12-4 to TRBJ1-3; D ambiguous. V was clipped by 10 bases and J by 7 bases, with 14 bases between them. The CDR3 contains 12 residues. The DNA for the CDR3 is TGTGCCACCAGCCCCTCCGGTAACACCATATATTTT. Translation: CATSPSGNTIYF.

This clonotype was recorded many times. The rearrangement links TRBV24-1 to TRBJ1-2; TRBD1 matches at 8 bases. The CDR3 is made up of 14 amino acids. V shed 3 bases, J shed 8 bases, and the junction held 7 bases outside the gene matches. Germline V gives CDR1 KGHDR, CDR2 SFDVKD. CDR3 sequence: CATSDGQGLAGYTF. The CDR3 DNA is TGTGCCACCAGTGATGGACAGGGTCTGGCAGGCTACACCTTC.

This clonotype appeared a few times. V and J are TRBV2 and TRBJ2-2, with D uncertain. The V gene's germline CDR1 is SNHLY and CDR2 FYNNEI. The CDR3 loop spans 15 amino acids. Deletions cut 2 bases from V and 5 bases from J, with 12 bases between. The CDR3 DNA follows: TGTGCCAGCAGTGAATGGGTAACACAAACCGGGGAGCTGTTTTTT. Protein sequence: CASSEWVTQTGELFF.

This clonotype was found many times. The chain carries TRBV5-6 and TRBJ2-1; 7 bases are a match to TRBD2. The germline gives CDR1 SGHDT, CDR2 YYEEEE. This CDR3 comprises 16 residues. V was clipped by 0 bases and J by 7 bases; unmatched bases: 10. CDR3 sequence: CASSLEMGGVINEQFF. The CDR3 coding sequence is TGTGCCAGCAGCTTGGAAATGGGGGGGGTGATTAATGAGCAGTTCTTC. Full variable domain (remainder filled in from reference TRBV5-6 and TRBJ2-1): DAGVTQSPTHLIKTRGQQVTLRCSPKSGHDTVSWYQQALGQGPQFIFQYYEEEERQRGNFPDRFSGHQFPNYSSELNVNALLLGDSALYLCASSLEMGGVINEQFFGPGTRLTVL.

As to this clonotype: This sequence may be a read error, since a much larger clone differs from it by one base. This sequence joins TRBV7-7 and TRBJ2-2, with D uncertain. The CDR3 totals 15 residues. Germline lookup yields CDR1 SSHAT and CDR2 FNYEAQ (reference sequence). CDR3 in amino acids: CASSLSALNIGELFF. The CDR3 bases are TGTGCTAGCAGCCTGTCGGCACTGAACATCGGGGAGCTGTTTTTT.

In this sample, this clonotype turned up many times. V usage is TRBV11-1 and J usage is TRBJ1-5; 9 bases map to TRBD1. V lost 3 bases to trimming and J lost 5 bases; unmatched junction nucleotides: 11. CDR3 size: 17 residues. CDR1 is SGHAT and CDR2 is FQDESV in the germline V gene (reference sequence). DNA of the CDR3: TGTGCCAGCAGCTTGGGACAGGGCATTGGCGTTGATCAGCCCCAGCATTTT. It specifies CASSLGQGIGVDQPQHF.

For this clonotype: Relative to the germline gene, one junction end is altered; a read error may explain this. The chain is built from TRBV15 and TRBJ1-5, with a tentative D call TRBD1 (6 bases). This CDR3 is built from 16 residues. Germline-derived CDR1 and CDR2 are LNHNV and YYDKDF (reference sequence). The CDR3 nucleotides are TGTGCCACCAGCAGAGATGAAGACAGGAGCAATCAGCCCCCGCATTTT. This gives the protein CATSRDEDRSNQPPHF.

In its sample, this clonotype was seen many times. This chain links TRBV7-6 with TRBJ1-1; D possibly corresponds to TRBD1 (5 bases). Between the trimmed V and J ends, which lost 5 bases and 1 base, there was a span of 11 bases. There are 14 residues in the CDR3. Germline-derived CDR1 and CDR2 are SGHVS and FNYEAQ. The CDR3 coding sequence is TGTGCCAGCAGCCACGGGACCGAGAACACTGAAGCTTTCTTT. Its translation: CASSHGTENTEAFF.

The sample holds many counts of this clonotype. The rearrangement uses TRBV20-1 and TRBJ2-7, with TRBD1 identical over 10 bases. Unmatched junction bases numbered 15, after V lost 4 bases and J lost 3 bases. The CDR3 is made up of 17 amino acids. Germline V gene lookup returns CDR1 DFQATT and CDR2 SNEGSKA (reference sequence). The CDR3 region has the DNA TGCAGTGCTAACCCAAAGGGTCCGGGACAGGGGAACTACGAGCAGTACTTC. Amino acid sequence: CSANPKGPGQGNYEQYF.

The rearrangement joins TRBV29-1 to TRBJ1-5, with no clear D. The ends were cut back, 0 bases at V and 11 bases at J, with 8 bases in the middle. The CDR3 contains 11 residues. Germline values: CDR1 SQVTM, CDR2 ANQGSEA. As DNA, the CDR3 is TGCAGCGTTGAAGACGGAGTTACCCAGCATTTT. Amino acid sequence: CSVEDGVTQHF.

This clonotype occurred many times. This chain links TRBV24-1 with TRBJ1-1, with 7 bases fitting TRBD1. V lost 5 bases to trimming and J lost 1 base; unmatched junction nucleotides: 6. This CDR3 has 15 amino acids. Looked up from germline, CDR1 is KGHDR and CDR2 is SFDVKD. The CDR3 DNA reads TGTGCCACCAGTGGTGCAGGGGGACCGAACACTGAAGCTTTCTTT. Residues: CATSGAGGPNTEAFF.

This clonotype occurred many times. V is TRBV20-1 and J is TRBJ2-1, with D tentatively TRBD2 (6 bases). The CDR3 loop spans 15 amino acids. The ends were cut back, 6 bases at V and 8 bases at J, with 23 bases in the middle. Germline V gene data show CDR1 as DFQATT and CDR2 as SNEGSKA (reference sequence). The CDR3 region has the DNA TGCAGTGCCCCCGGCCACACGGGACTTCTAGATGAGCAGTTCTTC. Its protein product is CSAPGHTGLLDEQFF.

The chain couples TRBV27 to TRBJ1-3; 8 nucleotides agree with TRBD1. The CDR3 covers 12 residues. The germline CDR1 and CDR2 sequences are MNHEY and SMNVEV (reference sequence). The CDR3 region has the DNA TGTCAGGGGGCTGGCTCTGGAAACACCATATATTTT. Protein product: CQGAGSGNTIYF.

The chain joins TRBV9 to TRBJ2-7, with 7 bases that match TRBD1. This CDR3 is built from 16 residues. The V gene's germline CDR1 is SGDLS and CDR2 YYNGEE. The J segment lost 0 bases and the V segment lost 1 base, leaving 7 bases of the junction unmatched. The CDR3 region is CASSVFPTGNSYEQYF. In DNA, the CDR3 is TGTGCCAGCAGCGTATTCCCGACAGGGAACTCCTACGAGCAGTACTTC.